Shown below are 8 T cell receptor beta chains from a single sample sequenced in a study of T cell responses to AZD1222 COVID-19 vaccine. Sequencing used immunoSEQ multiplex PCR; TCRdb keeps in-frame clones, though not all of them. The repertoire holds 150,000 to 200,000 clones, with about 89% as singletons. The sequenced sample was peripheral blood, obtained 28 days after the second AZD1222 dose. Every receptor here comes from an adult who received the AZD1222 COVID-19 vaccine.

The chain is built from TRBV27 and TRBJ2-2, with TRBD2 matching over 9 bases. With V trimmed by 2 bases and J by 4 bases, 2 bases remained unmatched. From germline, CDR1 is MNHEY and CDR2 SMNVEV (reference sequence). This CDR3 has 15 amino acids. In DNA form, the CDR3 reads TGTGCCAGCAGTTTACGCGGGGGGGGCACCGGGGAGCTGTTTTTT. Its protein is CASSLRGGGTGELFF.

The chain is built from TRBV29-1 and TRBJ1-5; 10 positions agree with TRBD1. The V gene end was trimmed by 6 bases and the J gene end by 6 bases; junction bases not matched to a gene: 8. In germline, CDR1 is SQVTM, CDR2 ANQGSEA. This CDR3 has 14 residues. Here the CDR3 DNA reads TGCAGCGTCTCGACAGGGGGCCGGGTTCAGCCCCAGCATTTT. It is translated as CSVSTGGRVQPQHF.

This sequence joins TRBV7-9 and TRBJ1-1; maybe TRBD1 (6 bases). Trimming removed 2 bases at V and 4 bases at J, with 23 bases between. This CDR3 is built from 18 residues. Germline loops: CDR1 SEHNR, CDR2 FQNEAQ (reference sequence). CDR3 sequence (DNA): TGTGCCAGCAGCTTATTAGGGCCAGCCCTAAAGGGGGGCACTGAAGCTTTCTTT. It codes for CASSLLGPALKGGTEAFF.

This chain connects TRBV6-2 or TRBV6-3 to TRBJ2-1; 8 bases are a match to TRBD2. J was trimmed by 4 bases and V by 5 bases; bases with no gene match: 10. This CDR3 contains 16 residues. CDR1 and CDR2 (germline): MNHEY, SVGEGT. This CDR3 reads CASSPRGLASYNEQFF. CDR3 bases: TGTGCCAGCAGTCCCCGAGGACTAGCCTCTTACAATGAGCAGTTCTTC.

This chain uses TRBV12-3 or TRBV12-4 with TRBJ2-1; no reliable D call. There are 12 residues in the CDR3. V lost 3 bases, J lost 7 bases, and 7 bases lay in between. The CDR3 protein is CASSFLANEQFF. For the CDR3, the DNA is TGTGCCAGCAGTTTTCTGGCTAATGAGCAGTTCTTC.

The J gene is TRBJ2-5, the V gene TRBV11-2; the D gene is possibly TRBD2 (6 bases). CDR3 length: 19 amino acids. Germline loops: CDR1 SGHAT, CDR2 FQNNGV. Trimming removed 2 bases at V and 0 bases at J, with 22 bases between. CDR3 loop: CASSLWDSPLRLYQETQYF. The CDR3 DNA reads as TGTGCCAGCAGCTTATGGGACTCCCCGTTACGATTGTACCAAGAGACCCAGTACTTC.

The V gene is TRBV19, the J gene TRBJ2-7; D not resolved. The V gene lost 4 bases and the J gene lost 5 bases, with 9 bases spanning the gap. This CDR3 is built from 12 residues. Looked up from germline, CDR1 is LNHDA and CDR2 is SQIVND (reference sequence). CDR3 DNA sequence: TGTGCCAGTAGTACGATAGGGAACGAGCAGTACTTC. It specifies CASSTIGNEQYF.

There are a few counts of this clone. The chain recombines TRBV7-9 with TRBJ1-1; 8 bases align to TRBD1. V trimming: 5 bases; J trimming: 1 base; junction bases outside the gene matches: 3. The germline gives CDR1 SEHNR, CDR2 FQNEAQ (reference sequence). The CDR3 contains 14 residues. The CDR3, as DNA: TGTGCCAGCAGCCCCGGACAGGGGAACACTGAAGCTTTCTTT. Translating it yields CASSPGQGNTEAFF. Full variable domain (missing parts from reference TRBV7-9 and TRBJ1-1): DTGVSQNPRHKITKRGQNVTFRCDPISEHNRLYWYRQTLGQGPEFLTYFQNEAQLEKSRLLSDRFSAERPKGSFSTLEIQRTEQGDSAMYLCASSPGQGNTEAFFGQGTRLTVV.